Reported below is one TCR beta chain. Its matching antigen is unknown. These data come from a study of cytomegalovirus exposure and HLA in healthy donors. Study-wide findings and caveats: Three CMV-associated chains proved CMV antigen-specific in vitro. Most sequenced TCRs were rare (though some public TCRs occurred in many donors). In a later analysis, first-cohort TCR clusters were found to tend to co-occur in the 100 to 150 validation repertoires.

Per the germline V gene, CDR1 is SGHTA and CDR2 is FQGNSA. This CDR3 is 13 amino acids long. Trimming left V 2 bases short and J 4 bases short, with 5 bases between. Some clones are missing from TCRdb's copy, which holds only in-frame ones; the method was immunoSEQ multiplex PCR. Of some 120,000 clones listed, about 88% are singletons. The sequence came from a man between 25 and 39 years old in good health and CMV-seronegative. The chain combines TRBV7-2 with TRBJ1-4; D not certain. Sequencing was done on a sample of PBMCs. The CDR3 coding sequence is TGTGCCAGCAGCTTACAGCGTAATGAAAAACTGTTTTTT. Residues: CASSLQRNEKLFF.